This is a list of T cell receptor beta chains from one sample in a study of sequential checkpoint blockade in melanoma. Sequencing used immunoSEQ multiplex PCR; TCRdb keeps in-frame clones, though not all of them. This sample has 25,000 to 30,000 clones, with over 60% found just once. The material was CD8+ T cells sorted from blood (inferred from file names), obtained from a patient given nivolumab and ipilimumab in sequence. These receptors all stem from a human donor with melanoma. The CDR3 runs from the conserved cysteine through the conserved F or W. D genes are given only for firm matches. Clone sizes are given selectively: once, few, many, or a class where the clone is expanded.

>TRBV15|few|TRBJ2-7|-
TGTGCCACCAGCAGAGAGTCCGGAGATGGAGGGGAGCAGTACTTC
CATSRESGDGGEQYF
>TRBV4-1|few|TRBJ2-1|-
TGCGCCAGCAGCCCGACTGAGGGCCCCTACAATGAGCAGTTCTTC
CASSPTEGPYNEQFF
>TRBV19|-|TRBJ1-2|-
TGTGCCAGTAGTATGGGGTCCTGGGGGGGTGACTATGGCTACACCTTC
CASSMGSWGGDYGYTF
>TRBV5-6|-|TRBJ2-7|TRBD1
TGTGCCAGCAGCCAAGAGGCACAGGGGGTTAAGGGGGACGAGCAGTACTTC
CASSQEAQGVKGDEQYF
>TRBV10-2|-|TRBJ2-7|-
TGCGCCAGCACCGACATGGGGAGCTCCTACGAGCAGTACTTC
CASTDMGSSYEQYF
>TRBV7-2|-|TRBJ2-7|-
TGTGCCAGCACCCTGGGACTGTTCTACGAGCAGTACTTC
CASTLGLFYEQYF
>TRBV5-4|once|TRBJ1-1|TRBD1
TGTGCCAGCAGCCAAAGGGGGCTCGGTCGTGAAGCTTTCTTT
CASSQRGLGREAFF
>TRBV30|-|TRBJ2-7|TRBD1
TGTGCCTGGGGGACAGGGGAATCCTACGAGCAGTACTTC
CAWGTGESYEQYF
>TRBV9|-|TRBJ1-2|TRBD1
TGTGCCAGCAGCGCGGGGGACAGCCAGGATGGCTACACCTTC
CASSAGDSQDGYTF
>TRBV28|medium-sized|TRBJ1-1|TRBD1
TGTGCCAGCGGAAAGGGACCCGGGACAGAAAACACTGAAGCTTTCTTT
CASGKGPGTENTEAFF
>TRBV4-1|-|TRBJ2-1|-
TGCGCCAGCAGCCATGACAGCTCCGGCAATGAGCAGTTCTTC
CASSHDSSGNEQFF
>TRBV19|-|TRBJ2-1|-
TGTGCCAGTAGTATCCCTCTGAATGAGCAGTTCTTC
CASSIPLNEQFF
>TRBV11-2|-|TRBJ2-5|-
TGTGCCAGCAGCTTAGTCAGGGGAGAGACCCAGTACTTC
CASSLVRGETQYF
>TRBV5-1|few|TRBJ2-2|-
TGCGCCAGCAGCTTGGCCCCCATCCCCACCGGGGAGCTGTTTTTT
CASSLAPIPTGELFF
>TRBV19|-|TRBJ2-2|-
TGTGCCAGTAGTATAGGGACAGCCACCGGGGAGCTGTTTTTT
CASSIGTATGELFF
>TRBV27|once|TRBJ2-7|TRBD2
TGTGCCAGCGGACCGGTACTAGCGGGGGGGCCGGACGAGCAGTACTTC
CASGPVLAGGPDEQYF
>TRBV7-9|-|TRBJ1-2|-
TGTGCCAGCAGCTTAGATCGGAGTGCAAATGGCTACACCTTC
CASSLDRSANGYTF
>TRBV7-2|-|TRBJ1-2|TRBD1
TGTGCCAGCAGCTTTGGACAGGGAAGAGGCTACACCTTC
CASSFGQGRGYTF
>TRBV9|once|TRBJ2-1|-
TGTGCCAGCAGCGTAGCTACGAATGAGCAGTTCTTC
CASSVATNEQFF
>TRBV2|-|TRBJ1-4|-
TGTGCCAGCAGCGCTATCCAGGGTACTAATGAAAAACTGTTTTTT
CASSAIQGTNEKLFF
>TRBV19|few|TRBJ2-1|-
TGTGCCAGTAGTATTATGAGGGCCGGCGGGAATGAGCAGTTCTTC
CASSIMRAGGNEQFF
>TRBV5-1|-|TRBJ2-7|TRBD1
TGCGCCAGCAGCTATGGGACAGGAGAGCACTACGAGCAGTACTTC
CASSYGTGEHYEQYF
>TRBV4-1|-|TRBJ1-5|TRBD1
TGCGCCAGCAGCCAAGAGATGGCGACAGGGGTTTATAGCAATCAGCCCCAGCATTTT
CASSQEMATGVYSNQPQHF
>TRBV7-2|-|TRBJ2-2|TRBD2
TGTGCCAGCAGCCCAAGGGTAGCGGGGGCGGGCACCGGGGAGCTGTTTTTT
CASSPRVAGAGTGELFF
>TRBV19|-|TRBJ1-6|-
TGTGCCAGTAACGCAGGGAATTCACCCCTCCACTTT
CASNAGNSPLHF
>TRBV13|-|TRBJ1-2|TRBD1
TGTGCCAGCAGCGTAACAGGGGTCTATGGCTACACCTTC
CASSVTGVYGYTF
>TRBV4-1|-|TRBJ2-7|TRBD2
TGCGCCAGCAGCCAAGGCCTAGCGGGGGACTACGAGCAGTACTTC
CASSQGLAGDYEQYF
>TRBV27|once|TRBJ2-4|-
TGTGCCAGCAGTTTAGGGGGGAAAAACATTCAGTACTTC
CASSLGGKNIQYF
>TRBV15|once|TRBJ2-7|-
TGTGCCACCAGCAGAGATTGGAGGGGGCCGAGCTCCTACGAGCAGTACTTC
CATSRDWRGPSSYEQYF
>TRBV2|-|TRBJ2-4|-
TGTGCCAGCAGACACAACATTCAGTACTTC
CASRHNIQYF
>TRBV6-1|-|TRBJ2-5|TRBD2
TGTGCCAGCAGTGAAGCGGTGGGGGGGCAAGAGACCCAGTACTTC
CASSEAVGGQETQYF
>TRBV4-3|-|TRBJ2-3|-
TGCGCCAGCAGCCAAGAGTTTTCAGGGAGGATAGATACGCAGTATTTT
CASSQEFSGRIDTQYF
>TRBV4-1|-|TRBJ1-2|TRBD1
TGCGCCAGCAGCCAAGACCTAGTGGGCACAGGGGAAGGCTACACCTTC
CASSQDLVGTGEGYTF
>TRBV7-6|once|TRBJ2-7|TRBD1
TGTGCCAGCAGCTCGGGACAGGGCCCCTACGAGCAGTACTTC
CASSSGQGPYEQYF
>TRBV7-6|few|TRBJ1-4|TRBD1
TGTGCCAGCAGCTCGACAGGGGGCGCGGACGAAAAACTGTTTTTT
CASSSTGGADEKLFF
>TRBV19|-|TRBJ1-2|TRBD1
TGTGCCAGTAGTACCTACACAGGGGGCGCAAAAGGCTACACCTTC
CASSTYTGGAKGYTF
>TRBV4-3|-|TRBJ1-2|TRBD1
TGCGCCAGCAGCCCCATACAACAGGGGGACTATGGCTACACCTTC
CASSPIQQGDYGYTF
>TRBV4-1|-|TRBJ1-1|-
TGCGCCAGCAGCCGCACAGGGTCTGAAGCTTTCTTT
CASSRTGSEAFF
>TRBV9|-|TRBJ2-7|TRBD2
TGTGCCAGCAGCGAAACTAGCGGGGGCTACTACGAGCAGTACTTC
CASSETSGGYYEQYF
>TRBV27|-|TRBJ1-1|-
TGTGCCAGCAGTTTACGGGGGACGTCTAACACTGAAGCTTTCTTT
CASSLRGTSNTEAFF